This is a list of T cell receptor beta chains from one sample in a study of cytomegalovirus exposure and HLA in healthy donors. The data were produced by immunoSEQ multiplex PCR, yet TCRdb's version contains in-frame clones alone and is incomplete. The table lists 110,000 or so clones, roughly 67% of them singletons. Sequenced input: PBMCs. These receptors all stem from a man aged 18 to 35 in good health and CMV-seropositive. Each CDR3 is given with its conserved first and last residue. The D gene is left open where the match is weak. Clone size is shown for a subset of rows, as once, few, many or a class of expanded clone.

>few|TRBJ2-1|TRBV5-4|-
CASSGGGGNEQFF
TGTGCCAGCAGCGGGGGAGGTGGGAATGAGCAGTTCTTC
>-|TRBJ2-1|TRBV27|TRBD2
CASSPTSGTFNEQFF
TGTGCCAGCAGTCCTACTAGCGGGACTTTCAATGAGCAGTTCTTC
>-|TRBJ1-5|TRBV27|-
CASKVQGYNQPQHF
TGTGCCAGCAAAGTCCAGGGTTACAATCAGCCCCAGCATTTT
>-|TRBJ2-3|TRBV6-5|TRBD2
CASTLGLGLGTQYF
TGTGCCAGCACCCTTGGACTAGGATTAGGTACGCAGTATTTT
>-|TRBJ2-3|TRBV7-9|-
CASSTQGPSTDTQYF
TGTGCCAGCAGCACCCAGGGGCCTAGCACAGATACGCAGTATTTT
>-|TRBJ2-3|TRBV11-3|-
CASSSSTALGGEGGTQYF
TGTGCCAGCAGCTCCTCAACTGCCCTTGGCGGAGAGGGAGGTACGCAGTATTTT
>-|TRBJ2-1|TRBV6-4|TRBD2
CASSPTRGLAGLDEQFF
TGTGCCAGCAGCCCGACACGAGGACTAGCGGGGTTGGATGAGCAGTTCTTC
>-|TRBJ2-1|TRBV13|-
CASSDPQANEQFF
TGTGCCAGCAGCGACCCACAGGCGAATGAGCAGTTCTTC
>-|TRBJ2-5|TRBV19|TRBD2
CASSMRAGAETQYF
TGTGCCAGTAGTATGAGAGCGGGGGCGGAGACCCAGTACTTC
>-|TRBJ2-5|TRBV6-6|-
CASSRTTEETQYF
TGTGCCAGCAGTCGGACTACCGAAGAGACCCAGTACTTC
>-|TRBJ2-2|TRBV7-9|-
CASSPTQGVGELFF
TGTGCCAGCAGCCCCACTCAGGGTGTCGGGGAGCTGTTTTTT
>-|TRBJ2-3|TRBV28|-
CASRFLGGGRIYEYF
TGTGCCAGCAGATTTCTTGGTGGAGGGAGGATATATGAGTATTTT
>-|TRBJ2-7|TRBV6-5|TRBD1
CASTRTGGSYEQYF
TGTGCCAGCACCCGGACAGGGGGCTCCTACGAGCAGTACTTC
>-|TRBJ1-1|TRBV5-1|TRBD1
CASSWGTGLVTEAFF
TGCGCCAGCAGCTGGGGGACAGGGTTGGTCACTGAAGCTTTCTTT
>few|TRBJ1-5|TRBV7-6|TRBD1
CASSPNQGAGNQPQHF
TGTGCCAGCAGCCCAAACCAGGGGGCAGGCAATCAGCCCCAGCATTTT
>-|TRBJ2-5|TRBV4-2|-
CASSQVGNSPVGETQYF
TGTGCCAGCAGCCAAGTGGGCAACAGCCCGGTAGGAGAGACCCAGTACTTC
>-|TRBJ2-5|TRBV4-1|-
CASSLGRVRTQETQYF
TGCGCCAGCAGCCTCGGGCGGGTCCGGACCCAAGAGACCCAGTACTTC
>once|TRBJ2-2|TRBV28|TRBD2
CASRDLAGADTGELFF
TGTGCCAGCAGGGATCTAGCGGGGGCCGACACCGGGGAGCTGTTTTTT
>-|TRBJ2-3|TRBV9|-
CASSPQDTQYF
TGTGCCAGCAGCCCACAGGATACGCAGTATTTT
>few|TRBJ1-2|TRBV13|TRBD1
CASSLAQGRSYGYTF
TGTGCCAGCAGCTTAGCACAGGGGAGAAGCTATGGCTACACCTTC
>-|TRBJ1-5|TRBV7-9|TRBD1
CASSRGQPQPQHF
TGTGCCAGCAGCCGGGGACAGCCTCAGCCCCAGCATTTT
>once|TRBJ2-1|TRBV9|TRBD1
CASSVDGTGKSSEQFF
TGTGCCAGCAGCGTAGATGGGACAGGGAAAAGTAGTGAGCAGTTCTTC
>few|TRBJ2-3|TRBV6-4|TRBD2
CARTSGSRTDTQYF
TGTGCCAGGACTAGCGGGAGCCGCACAGATACGCAGTATTTT
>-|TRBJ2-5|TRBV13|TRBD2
CASSFSGVLQETQYF
TGTGCCAGCAGCTTTAGCGGGGTACTCCAAGAGACCCAGTACTTC
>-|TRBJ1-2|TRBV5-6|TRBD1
CASSFLAQGARLGYTF
TGTGCCAGCAGCTTTCTGGCTCAGGGGGCGCGTCTTGGCTACACCTTC
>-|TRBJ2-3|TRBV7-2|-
CASSRTRGDTQYF
TGTGCCTCGAGTAGGACTCGGGGAGATACGCAGTATTTT
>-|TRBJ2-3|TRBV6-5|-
CASSQGAVATDTQYF
TGTGCCAGCAGTCAAGGGGCGGTGGCCACAGATACGCAGTATTTT
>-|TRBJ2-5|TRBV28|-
CASSRTVQETQYF
TGTGCCAGCTCCAGGACAGTCCAAGAGACCCAGTACTTC
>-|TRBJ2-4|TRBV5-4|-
CASSFPQGGNIQYF
TGTGCCAGCAGCTTCCCCCAAGGGGGAAACATTCAGTACTTC
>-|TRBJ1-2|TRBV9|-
CASSSWGSGGHGYTF
TGTGCCAGCAGTTCCTGGGGGTCCGGGGGGCATGGCTACACCTTC
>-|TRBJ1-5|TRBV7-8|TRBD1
CASNKGGWSNQPQHF
TGTGCCAGCAATAAAGGGGGCTGGAGCAATCAGCCCCAGCATTTT
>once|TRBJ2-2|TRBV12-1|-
CASSLYLATLHTGELFF
TGTGCCAGCAGCCTTTATCTAGCGACGCTTCACACCGGGGAGCTGTTTTTT
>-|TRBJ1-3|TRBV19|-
CASSSAPRAGNTIYF
TGTGCCAGTAGTTCTGCACCAAGAGCCGGAAACACCATATATTTT
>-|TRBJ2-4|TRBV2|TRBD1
CASSDDRALNIQYF
TGTGCCAGCAGCGACGACAGGGCCCTAAACATTCAGTACTTC
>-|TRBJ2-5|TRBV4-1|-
CASSQGLGLETQYF
TGCGCCAGCAGCCAAGGGCTAGGCTTAGAGACCCAGTACTTC
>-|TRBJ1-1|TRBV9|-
CASSPGGYDTEAFF
TGTGCCAGCAGCCCGGGGGGTTATGACACTGAAGCTTTCTTT
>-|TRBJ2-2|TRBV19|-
CATEDSNTGELFF
TGTGCCACCGAGGACAGCAACACCGGGGAGCTGTTTTTT
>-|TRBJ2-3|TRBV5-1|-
CASRLAVNTDTQYF
TGCGCCAGCAGATTAGCGGTAAACACAGATACGCAGTATTTT
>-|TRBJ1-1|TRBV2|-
CASRPTGVAEAFF
TGTGCCAGCAGACCGACAGGCGTGGCTGAAGCTTTCTTT
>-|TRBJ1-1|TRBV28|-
CASSWGVEAFF
TGTGCCAGCAGCTGGGGGGTGGAAGCTTTCTTT
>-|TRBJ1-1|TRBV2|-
CASSENSLTEAFF
TGTGCCAGCAGTGAAAACAGCCTCACTGAAGCTTTCTTT
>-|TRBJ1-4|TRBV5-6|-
CASSLGDRRLFF
TGTGCCAGCAGCTTGGGTGACAGACGGCTGTTTTTT
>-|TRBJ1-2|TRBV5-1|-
CASSWTGTTSRTNYGYTF
TGCGCCAGCAGCTGGACCGGGACTACATCAAGAACCAACTATGGCTACACCTTC
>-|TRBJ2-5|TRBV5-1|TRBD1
CASSSTPTGVETQYF
TGCGCCAGCAGCTCGACCCCGACAGGGGTGGAGACCCAGTACTTC
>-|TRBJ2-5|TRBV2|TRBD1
CASRRGPGGETQYF
TGTGCCAGCAGAAGGGGACCAGGGGGAGAGACCCAGTACTTC
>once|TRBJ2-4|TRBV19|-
CASMRTDKNIQYF
TGTGCCAGTATGAGGACAGACAAAAACATTCAGTACTTC
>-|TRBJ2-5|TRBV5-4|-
CASSLAKGGARETQYF
TGTGCCAGCAGCTTGGCCAAGGGGGGGGCACGAGAGACCCAGTACTTC
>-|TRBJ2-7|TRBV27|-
CASSLGQGSTYEQYF
TGTGCCAGCAGTTTAGGCCAGGGGTCTACCTACGAGCAGTACTTC
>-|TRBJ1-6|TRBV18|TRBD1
CASSRGQGQASVSPLHF
TGTGCCAGCTCGCGAGGACAGGGGCAGGCCTCGGTGTCACCCCTCCACTTT
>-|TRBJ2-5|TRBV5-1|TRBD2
CASSSGGLAGTQETQYF
TGCGCCAGCAGCTCGGGGGGACTAGCGGGGACCCAAGAGACCCAGTACTTC
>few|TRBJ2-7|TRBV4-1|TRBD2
CASSQIAGGYEQYF
TGCGCCAGCAGCCAAATAGCGGGGGGTTACGAGCAGTACTTC